This TCR beta chain was sequenced during a study of T-cell reconstitution after alpha-beta-depleted transplantation in children. Findings of the study overall: Newly produced T cells mostly provided counts and TCRbeta diversity after one year, as hyperexpanded clones declined. The high TCRbeta diversity at day 60 in some patients came from surviving recipient T cells and thymic progenitors. Reportedly, only several hundred clones from non-depleted graft cells drove alpha-beta T-cell counts at about two months.

This CDR3 spans 19 amino acids. Looked up from germline, CDR1 is SSHAT and CDR2 is FNYEAQ (reference sequence). Trimming cost V 6 bases and J 0 bases; bases outside gene matches: 15. Concerning this clonotype: Its antigen is unidentified.

TCRbeta library preparation incorporated unique molecular identifiers. One entry per CDR3 protein results from TCRdb running MiXCR on the PCR reads. This table holds some 830,000 distinct CDR3 sequences, 16% found once. The chain couples TRBV7-7 to TRBJ2-1; 9 bases match TRBD2. The input for sequencing was PBMCs, mostly from graft donor cells, taken 360 days after TCRalphabeta/CD19-depleted stem cell transplant. The source of this sequence is a male patient younger than 18 who had a stem cell transplant for acute lymphoblastic leukemia, so the T cells may come from the graft donor. The CDR3 DNA sequence: TGTGCCAGCAGTCAAGGATCGCGGGAGGGCAGATCCTCCTACAATGAGCAGTTCTTC. It is translated as CASSQGSREGRSSYNEQFF. Full variable domain (missing parts from reference TRBV7-7 and TRBJ2-1): GAGVSQSPRYKVTKRGQDVTLRCDPISSHATLYWYQQALGQGPEFLTYFNYEAQPDKSGLPSDRFSAERPEGSISTLTIQRTEQRDSAMYRCASSQGSREGRSSYNEQFFGPGTRLTVL.